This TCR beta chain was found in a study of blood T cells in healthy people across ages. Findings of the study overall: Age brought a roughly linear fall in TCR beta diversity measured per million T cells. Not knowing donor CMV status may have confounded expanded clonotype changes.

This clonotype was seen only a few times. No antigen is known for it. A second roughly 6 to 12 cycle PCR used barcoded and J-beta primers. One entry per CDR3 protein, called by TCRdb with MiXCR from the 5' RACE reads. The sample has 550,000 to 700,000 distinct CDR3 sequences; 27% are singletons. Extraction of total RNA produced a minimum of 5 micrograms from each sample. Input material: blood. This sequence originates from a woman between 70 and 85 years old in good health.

The CDR3 protein is CSARDSVLGATNEKLFF. For the CDR3, the DNA is TGCAGTGCTAGAGACAGTGTACTCGGGGCGACTAATGAAAAACTGTTTTTT. The chain employs TRBV20-1 and TRBJ1-4, with D possibly matching TRBD1 (5 bases). Trimming pared 0 bases from V and 2 bases from J, leaving 16 bases between. The CDR3 is 17 residues long. The germline CDR1 and CDR2 sequences are DFQATT and SNEGSKA (reference sequence).